Following are 21 T cell receptor beta chains from one sample sequenced in a study of beta chain features in type 1 diabetes. The study reverse transcribed the entire isolated RNA, so it sequenced expressed TCRB transcripts. The repertoire was sequenced with immunoSEQ multiplex PCR; TCRdb's copy has only in-frame clones and lacks some. The data show some 270,000 clones, about 14% seen once. The source material was naive CD4+ T cells from blood. The receptors were sampled from a middle-aged woman in good health.

Written as DNA, the CDR3 is TGTGCCAGCAGTTTTTTCTATTCTAGCACAGATACGCAGTATTTT. This sequence encodes CASSFFYSSTDTQYF. V and J are TRBV27 and TRBJ2-3; D is undetermined. Trimming took 3 bases from V and 0 from J, leaving 10 bases between them. The CDR3 is 15 residues long. From germline, CDR1 is MNHEY and CDR2 SMNVEV (reference sequence).

This rearrangement joins TRBV18 to TRBJ2-5; D remains unclear. The DNA end lines up better with TRBJ2-7; the J call may be wrong. CDR1 KGHSH and CDR2 LQKENI come from the germline V gene. The CDR3 consists of 16 residues. The CDR3 loop reads CASSLSRLETAYEQYF. The CDR3, as DNA: TGTGCCAGCTCACTTTCACGATTGGAAACAGCTTACGAGCAGTACTTC.

This clone appeared a few times. This rearrangement joins TRBV18 to TRBJ2-4, with TRBD1 as a possible D gene (6 bases). Germline V gene lookup returns CDR1 KGHSH and CDR2 LQKENI. The CDR3 is 14 amino acids. The germline V and J ends were trimmed by 0 bases and 6 bases, with 9 bases remaining between them. The CDR3 DNA follows: TGTGCCAGCTCACCACCTGGGGGCGGAAACATTCAGTACTTC. This translates into CASSPPGGGNIQYF.

The J gene is TRBJ1-1, the V gene TRBV27; a possible D gene is TRBD1 (5 bases). Germline V gives CDR1 MNHEY, CDR2 SMNVEV (reference sequence). Trimming stripped 3 bases from V and 1 base from J, with 9 bases between. The CDR3 has 14 amino acids. This chain's CDR3 is CASSFATANTEAFF. CDR3 nucleotides: TGTGCCAGCAGTTTCGCGACAGCGAACACTGAAGCTTTCTTT.

The V gene is TRBV6-6, the J gene TRBJ2-2; 11 bases are shared with TRBD1. Unmatched junction bases numbered 6, after V lost 5 bases and J lost 4 bases. Looked up from germline, CDR1 is MNHNY and CDR2 is SVGAGI (reference sequence). The CDR3 totals 16 residues. The CDR3 DNA sequence: TGTGCCAGCAGTCGGACAGGGGGCGCAGGCACCGGGGAGCTGTTTTTT. Translation: CASSRTGGAGTGELFF.

The rearrangement joins TRBV6-1 to TRBJ1-1; D is uncertain. The CDR3 is made up of 13 amino acids. V was trimmed by 4 bases and J by 1 base, leaving 7 bases between them. Per germline, CDR1 MNHNS and CDR2 SASEGT. The CDR3 DNA follows: TGTGCCAGCAGTGCTACAGCGAACACTGAAGCTTTCTTT. Amino acids: CASSATANTEAFF.

The chain couples TRBV2 to TRBJ1-5; the D is unclear. Per germline, CDR1 SNHLY and CDR2 FYNNEI. There are 12 residues in the CDR3. V lost 7 bases and J 3 bases, leaving 7 bases between the germline ends. CDR3 DNA: TGTGCCAGCACCAGGCCCAATCAGCCCCAGCATTTT. It is translated as CASTRPNQPQHF.

This clone was detected a few times. V and J are TRBV7-9 and TRBJ1-1, with 7 bases aligning to TRBD1. CDR1 is SEHNR and CDR2 is FQNEAQ in the germline V gene (reference sequence). The J segment lost 5 bases and the V segment lost 3 bases, leaving 6 bases of the junction unmatched. CDR3 length: 14 residues. The CDR3 protein is CASSFETGSTEAFF. For the CDR3, the DNA is TGTGCCAGCAGCTTCGAGACAGGGAGTACTGAAGCTTTCTTT.

This clone was seen more than once but under ten times. The same CDR3 also results from other DNA sequences found in this sample. V and J are TRBV5-1 and TRBJ2-3; unclear D gene. The CDR3 extends over 12 amino acids. The germline V gene has CDR1 SGHRS and CDR2 YFSETQ. Trimming shortened V by 0 bases and J by 5 bases, and 4 bases separated the two germline ends. CDR3 nucleotide sequence: TGCGCCAGCAGCTTGGCCGGAGATACGCAGTATTTT. Translating it yields CASSLAGDTQYF.

This clone has only a few counts. The V call is TRBV19, the J call TRBJ1-6; 9 bases are a match to TRBD1. CDR1 is LNHDA, CDR2 SQIVND, per germline (reference sequence). The trim removed 8 bases at V and 8 bases at J, leaving 1 base unmatched. CDR3 length: 12 residues. The CDR3 protein is CASDRGDSPLHF. DNA of the CDR3: TGTGCCAGTGACAGGGGGGATTCACCCCTCCACTTT.

The V gene is TRBV12-5, the J gene TRBJ2-1, with 7 bases matching TRBD2. After removal of 6 bases from V and 8 bases from J, the junction contained 7 bases not matched to a gene. The germline V gene encodes CDR1 LGHNT and CDR2 FRNRAP. CDR3 length: 13 amino acids. CDR3 sequence: CASGASGGDEQFF. CDR3 sequence (DNA): TGTGCTAGTGGAGCTAGCGGCGGCGATGAGCAGTTCTTC.

The chain carries TRBV2 and TRBJ2-7; 9 nucleotides align to TRBD2. The trim removed 2 bases at V and 4 bases at J, leaving 6 bases unmatched. The germline CDR1 and CDR2 sequences are SNHLY and FYNNEI. The CDR3 has 15 amino acids. The CDR3 here is CASSEYRLAGYEQYF. The DNA for the CDR3 is TGTGCCAGCAGTGAATATAGGCTAGCGGGGTACGAGCAGTACTTC.

Only a few counts were recorded for this clone. The chain couples TRBV5-5 to TRBJ2-2, with TRBD2 matching 7 bases. CDR1 SGHKS and CDR2 YYEKEE come from the germline V gene (reference sequence). The CDR3 is 14 amino acids. Trimming cost V 4 bases and J 6 bases; bases outside gene matches: 6. The CDR3: CASSPYLAAGELFF. In nucleotides, the CDR3 is TGTGCCAGCAGCCCATACCTAGCGGCCGGGGAGCTGTTTTTT.

V is TRBV5-1 and J is TRBJ2-7; possibly TRBD2 for D (5 bases). The V and J ends lost 5 bases and 3 bases respectively, with 12 bases between them. The CDR3 is 13 residues long. Germline V gene data show CDR1 as SGHRS and CDR2 as YFSETQ. CDR3 sequence reads: CASRRTGSYEQYF. The CDR3 bases are TGCGCCAGCAGAAGGACGGGGAGCTACGAGCAGTACTTC.

This clone came up a few times. J is TRBJ2-3 and V is TRBV7-2; 13 bases align to TRBD2. There are 18 residues in the CDR3. Trimming cost V 4 bases and J 2 bases; bases outside gene matches: 9. Germline CDR1 SGHTA, CDR2 FQGNSA. This chain's CDR3 is CASSSRGTSGEFTDTQYF. DNA for the CDR3: TGTGCCAGCAGCTCGCGGGGGACTAGCGGGGAATTCACAGATACGCAGTATTTT.

Concerning this clone: The junction differs from germline at one of its ends, possibly a read error. The CDR3 protein is CASSGRQGFPGANVLTF. The CDR3 region has the DNA TGTGCCAGCAGTGGGCGACAGGGGTTCCCTGGGGCCAACGTCCTGACTTTC. This chain uses TRBV10-3 with TRBJ2-6; TRBD1 agrees at 8 bases. Per germline, CDR1 ENHRY and CDR2 SYGVKD. This CDR3 spans 17 amino acids.

J is TRBJ2-2 and V is TRBV27; weak D call: TRBD2 (5 bases). Germline V lookup: CDR1 MNHEY, CDR2 SMNVEV (reference sequence). Trimming took 3 bases from V and 7 from J, leaving 9 bases between them. The CDR3 extends over 13 amino acids. This CDR3 is CASSFLAVGELFF. For the CDR3, the DNA is TGTGCCAGCAGTTTCCTAGCTGTCGGGGAGCTGTTTTTT.

A few counts support this clone. The V and J genes are TRBV18 and TRBJ2-1; 8 bases are shared with TRBD1. Germline CDR1 and CDR2: KGHSH and LQKENI. This CDR3 has 13 residues. The trim removed 3 bases at V and 16 bases at J, leaving 11 bases unmatched. The CDR3 reads CASSPGQERIAFF. CDR3 bases: TGTGCCAGCTCACCGGGACAGGAACGAATTGCATTCTTC.

The CDR3 nucleotides are TGTGCCAGCAGTCTGATGAGGGGCAATCAGCCCCAGCATTTT. Protein product: CASSLMRGNQPQHF. The V gene is TRBV2, the J gene TRBJ1-5, with D hard to call. Trimming pared 5 bases from V and 2 bases from J, leaving 10 bases between. CDR1 is SNHLY and CDR2 is FYNNEI in the germline V gene. The CDR3 is made up of 14 amino acids. The entire variable domain, with the rest obtained from reference TRBV2 and TRBJ1-5, is as follows: EPEVTQTPSHQVTQMGQEVILRCVPISNHLYFYWYRQILGQKVEFLVSFYNNEISEKSEIFDDQFSVERPDGSNFTLKIRSTKLEDSAMYFCASSLMRGNQPQHFGDGTRLSIL.

This clone was counted a few times. Since no conserved phenylalanine or tryptophan closes the CDR3, a read error is the likely cause. Because the CDR3's place on the DNA is in doubt, the DNA is left out and the CDR3 is given as listed by TCRdb. The rearrangement uses TRBV2 and TRBJ2-7; the D call of TRBD2 is as the table states it, not checked on the DNA. The germline V gene encodes CDR1 SNHLY and CDR2 FYNNEI. The CDR3 has 12 amino acids, counting both end residues. The CDR3 is CASRETERGPAI.

This clone was observed a handful of times. This chain uses TRBV19 with TRBJ2-3; perhaps TRBD2 as D (5 bases). The germline gives CDR1 LNHDA, CDR2 SQIVND (reference sequence). The CDR3 length is 16 residues. V gave up 6 bases and J gave up 0 bases, with 16 bases separating them. CDR3 sequence: CASSAPGRSSTDTQYF. DNA of the CDR3: TGTGCCAGTAGCGCACCGGGAAGATCTAGCACAGATACGCAGTATTTT.